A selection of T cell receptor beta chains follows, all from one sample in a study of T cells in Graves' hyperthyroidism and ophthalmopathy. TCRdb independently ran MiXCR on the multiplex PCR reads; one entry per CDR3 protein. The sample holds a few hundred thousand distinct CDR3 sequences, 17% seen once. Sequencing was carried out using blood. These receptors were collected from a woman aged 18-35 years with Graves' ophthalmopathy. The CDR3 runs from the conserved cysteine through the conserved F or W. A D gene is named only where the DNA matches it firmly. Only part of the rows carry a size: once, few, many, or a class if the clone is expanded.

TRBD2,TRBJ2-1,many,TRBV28,TGTGCCAGCAGTTCCGCGCGGGAGGTGGGTGAGCAGTTCTTC,CASSSAREVGEQFF
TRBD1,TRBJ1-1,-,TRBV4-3,TGCGCCAGCAGCCACCTGGGACAGGGGAGTTGGTCGGACACTGAAGCTTTCTTT,CASSHLGQGSWSDTEAFF
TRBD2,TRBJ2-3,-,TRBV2,TGTGCCAGCAGTGGATGGACTAGCGGGGGTTCAGATACGCAGTATTTT,CASSGWTSGGSDTQYF
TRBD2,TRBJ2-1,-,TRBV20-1,TGCAGTGCTAGAGACGGGACTAGCATAGAGCAGTTCTTC,CSARDGTSIEQFF
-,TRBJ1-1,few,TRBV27,TGTGTCAGCAGTACGGGAACAGAAGCTTTCTTT,CVSSTGTEAFF
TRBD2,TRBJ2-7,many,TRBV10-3,TGTGCCATCAGTGAGTCTGGATTGGTAGCGGGGGTCGAGCAGTACTTC,CAISESGLVAGVEQYF
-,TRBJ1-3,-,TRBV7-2,TGTGCCAGCAGCCTCCCGGGGCTTGAAAACACCATATATTTT,CASSLPGLENTIYF
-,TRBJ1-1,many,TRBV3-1,TGTGCCAGCAGCCAAGATTGGAGGGGTAGGATAGCTTTCTTT,CASSQDWRGRIAFF
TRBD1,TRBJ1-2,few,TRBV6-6,TGTGCCAGCAGTTACTGGATCCAGGGGGCCGGCTATGGCTACACCTTC,CASSYWIQGAGYGYTF
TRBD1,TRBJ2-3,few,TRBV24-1,TGTGCCACCAGTGAAAGGACAGGGGACACAGATACGCAGTATTTT,CATSERTGDTDTQYF
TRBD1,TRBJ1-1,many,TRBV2,TGTGCCAGCAGTTGGACAGGGTTGAGATCGGACACTGAAGCTTTCTTT,CASSWTGLRSDTEAFF
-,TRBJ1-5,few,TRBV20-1,TGCAGTGCTAGATTCCAGGGTGATCAGCCCCAGCATTTT,CSARFQGDQPQHF
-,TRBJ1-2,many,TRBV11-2,TGTGCCAGCAGCCCCCTACCCCAGGCTTTGAACTATGGCTACACCTTC,CASSPLPQALNYGYTF
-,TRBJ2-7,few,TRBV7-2,TGTGCCAGCAGCTTGTCCTCTTCTTTTGGCTCCTACGAGCAGTACTTC,CASSLSSSFGSYEQYF
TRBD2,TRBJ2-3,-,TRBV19,TGTGCCAGTAGTATAGCGTCTAGCGGGGGGGCTAGCACAGATACGCAGTATTTT,CASSIASSGGASTDTQYF
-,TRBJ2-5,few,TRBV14,TGTGCCAGCAGCCAAGCTGGACCTCGGCAAGAGACCCAGTACTTC,CASSQAGPRQETQYF
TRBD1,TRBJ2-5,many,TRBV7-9,TGTGCCAGCAGCCTACCTCGGAGACAGGGGCCCCAAGAGACCCAGTACTTC,CASSLPRRQGPQETQYF
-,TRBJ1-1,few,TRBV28,TGTGCCAGCAGAAGAGGGATGAAGGGGCGGACTGAAGCTTTCTTT,CASRRGMKGRTEAFF
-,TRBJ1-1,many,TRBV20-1,TGCAGTGCTAGAGTGGGGGGGGGGAACACTGAAGCTTTCTTT,CSARVGGGNTEAFF
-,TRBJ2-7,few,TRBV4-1,TGCGCCAGCAGCCAAGCCGAGGGCGCCTACGAGCAGTACTTC,CASSQAEGAYEQYF
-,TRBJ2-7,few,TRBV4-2,TGTGCCAGCAGCCAAGAAGGCAGCGGTGAGAACTACGAGCAGTACTTC,CASSQEGSGENYEQYF
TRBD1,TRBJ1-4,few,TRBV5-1,TGCGCCAGCAGCACGGACAGGGGGCAAGGGGGTAATGAAAAACTGTTTTTT,CASSTDRGQGGNEKLFF
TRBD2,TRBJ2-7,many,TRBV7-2,TGTGCCAGCAGCTTAGTGGCTTCGGAGCGGGGCTACGAGCAGTACTTC,CASSLVASERGYEQYF
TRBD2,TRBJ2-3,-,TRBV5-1,TGCGCCAGCAGCGCCAATAGCGGGAGCACAGATACGCAGTATTTT,CASSANSGSTDTQYF
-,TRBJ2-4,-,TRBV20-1,TGCAGTGCTCGTATGGGGGGTCGGGTTGTGAACATTCAGTACTTC,CSARMGGRVVNIQYF
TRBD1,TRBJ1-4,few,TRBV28,TGTGCCAGCAGTTTAACAGGGGATGGAGAAAAACTGTTTTTT,CASSLTGDGEKLFF
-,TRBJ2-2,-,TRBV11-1,TGTGCCAGCAGCCGCGGACAGACGAACACCGGGGAGCTGTTTTTT,CASSRGQTNTGELFF
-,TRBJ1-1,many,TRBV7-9,TGTGCCAGCAGCTGGACCCAGCTGAACACTGAAGCTTTCTTT,CASSWTQLNTEAFF
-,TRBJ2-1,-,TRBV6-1,TGTGCCAGCAACCAGGGCCCTTTTGAGCAGTTCTTC,CASNQGPFEQFF
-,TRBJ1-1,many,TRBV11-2,TGTGCCAGCAGCTTAGCCAGTAGGGGCCGTGGGGCTTTCTTT,CASSLASRGRGAFF
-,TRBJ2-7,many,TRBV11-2,TGTGCCAGCAGCCAAGCAGGACAGCTCCACGAGCAGTACTTC,CASSQAGQLHEQYF
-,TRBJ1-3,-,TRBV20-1,TGCAGTGCTAGTTCGGCCGGGACTGGAAACACCATATATTTT,CSASSAGTGNTIYF
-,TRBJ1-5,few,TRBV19,TGTGCCAGTAGTTTGTCACATAGCAATCAGCCCCAGCATTTT,CASSLSHSNQPQHF
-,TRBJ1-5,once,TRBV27,TGTGCCAGCAGTTCTCTGGGGACTCCTAATCAGCCCCAGCATTTT,CASSSLGTPNQPQHF
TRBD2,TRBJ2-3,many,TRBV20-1,TGCAGTGCTAGAGTCGCGGGAGGGTTTGGAGATACGCAGTATTTT,CSARVAGGFGDTQYF
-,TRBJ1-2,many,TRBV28,TGTGCCAGCAGTTTTGGGCCCCCTAATACTTATGGCTACACCTTC,CASSFGPPNTYGYTF
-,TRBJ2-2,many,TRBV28,TGTGCCAGCAGTTCCTTCCAGGCTGACACCGGGGAGCTGTTTTTT,CASSSFQADTGELFF
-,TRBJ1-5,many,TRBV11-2,TGTGCCAGCAGCGGAGGAGTGACAGGCAATCAGCCCCAGCATTTT,CASSGGVTGNQPQHF
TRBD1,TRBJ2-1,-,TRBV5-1,TGCGCCAGCAGAGATCCGGGACAGGAGGTATACAATGAGCAGTTCTTC,CASRDPGQEVYNEQFF
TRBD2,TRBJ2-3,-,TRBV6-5,TGTGCCAGCAGTTGGACTAGCGGGGGGGGGGATACGCAGTATTTT,CASSWTSGGGDTQYF
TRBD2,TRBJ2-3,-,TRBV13,TGTGCCAGCAGCCCATCAGGGACTAGCGTTGATACGCAGTATTTT,CASSPSGTSVDTQYF
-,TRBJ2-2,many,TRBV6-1,TGTGCCAGCAGTGATAGTCTGAACTCGAACACCGGGGAGCTGTTTTTT,CASSDSLNSNTGELFF
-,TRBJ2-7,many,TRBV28,TGTGCCAGCAGTTCGTCTTATATCGGGGTTTACTCCTACGAGCAGTACTTC,CASSSSYIGVYSYEQYF
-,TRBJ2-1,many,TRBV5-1,TGCGCCAGTGGGAGCCTCCCCTACAATGAGCAGTTCTTC,CASGSLPYNEQFF
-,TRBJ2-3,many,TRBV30,TGTGCCTGGAGTGCGAGCCGGGACACCCGCACAGATACGCAGTATTTT,CAWSASRDTRTDTQYF
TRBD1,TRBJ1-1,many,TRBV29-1,TGCAGCGTTGAAGACAGGGGGCTTTCGAACACTGAAGCTTTCTTT,CSVEDRGLSNTEAFF
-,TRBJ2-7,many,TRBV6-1,TGTGCCAGCAGTGAATGGGTCTACGAGCAGTACTTC,CASSEWVYEQYF
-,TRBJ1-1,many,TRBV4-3,TGCGCCAGCAGCCAAGATCGGGGCCCCCTGAACACTGAAGCTTTCTTT,CASSQDRGPLNTEAFF
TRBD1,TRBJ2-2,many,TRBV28,TGTGCCAGCAGTACCGGGACAGGGAACACCGGGGAGCTGTTTTTT,CASSTGTGNTGELFF
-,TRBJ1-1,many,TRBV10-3,TGTGCCATCAGTGAGAATAGGGCCATGAACACTGAAGCTTTCTTT,CAISENRAMNTEAFF
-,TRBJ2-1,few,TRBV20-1,TGCAGTGCTAGAGTTCTAGTAACGGGCGAGCAGTTCTTC,CSARVLVTGEQFF
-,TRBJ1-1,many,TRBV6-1,TGTGCCAGCAAGCGCCCGGGATTTTTGAACACTGAAGCTTTCTTT,CASKRPGFLNTEAFF
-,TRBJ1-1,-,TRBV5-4,TGTGCCAGCAGTCGCCCCCCGAAGAACACTGAAGCTTTCTTT,CASSRPPKNTEAFF
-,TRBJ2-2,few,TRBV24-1,TGTGCCACCAGTGATCATGGCAGGGAGACCGGGGAGCTGTTTTTT,CATSDHGRETGELFF
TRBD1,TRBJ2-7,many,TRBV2,TGTGCCAGCACCCCGGGACAGGGGGCCGAAGAGCAGTACTTC,CASTPGQGAEEQYF